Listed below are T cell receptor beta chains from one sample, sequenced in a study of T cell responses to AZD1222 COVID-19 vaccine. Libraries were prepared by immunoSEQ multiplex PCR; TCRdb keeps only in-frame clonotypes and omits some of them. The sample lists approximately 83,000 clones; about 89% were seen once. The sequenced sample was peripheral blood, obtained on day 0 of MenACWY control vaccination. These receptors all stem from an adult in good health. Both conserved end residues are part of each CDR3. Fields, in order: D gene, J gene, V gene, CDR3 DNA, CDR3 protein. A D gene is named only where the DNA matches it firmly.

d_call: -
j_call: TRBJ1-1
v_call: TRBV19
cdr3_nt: TGTGCCAGTAGTATCATGGGCACTGAAGCTTTCTTT
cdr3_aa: CASSIMGTEAFF

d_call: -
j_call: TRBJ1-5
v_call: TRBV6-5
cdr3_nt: TGTGCCAGCAGCCAGGCCGGGCAGAGCAATCAGCCCCAGCATTTT
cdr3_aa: CASSQAGQSNQPQHF

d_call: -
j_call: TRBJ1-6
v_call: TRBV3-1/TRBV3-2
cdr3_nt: TGTGCCAGCAGCCAGGGGGGCTCCTATAATTCACCCCTCCACTTT
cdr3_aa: CASSQGGSYNSPLHF

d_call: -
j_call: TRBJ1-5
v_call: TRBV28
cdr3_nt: TGTGCCAGCAGGGTCCAGCGGGGTAGCAATCAGCCCCAGCATTTT
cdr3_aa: CASRVQRGSNQPQHF

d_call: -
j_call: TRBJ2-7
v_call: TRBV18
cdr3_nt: TGTGCCAGCTCACCCGACAGGCCCGTGAACTACGAGCAGTACTTC
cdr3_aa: CASSPDRPVNYEQYF

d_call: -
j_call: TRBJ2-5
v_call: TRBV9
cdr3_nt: TGTGCCAGCAGCGGGGAGACCCAGTACTTC
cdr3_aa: CASSGETQYF

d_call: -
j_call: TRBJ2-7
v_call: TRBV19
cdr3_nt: TGTGCCAGTAGTAGGGGGAACGCCTACGAGCAGTACTTC
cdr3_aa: CASSRGNAYEQYF

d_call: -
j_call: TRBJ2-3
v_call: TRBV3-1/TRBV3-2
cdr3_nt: TGTGCCAGCAGCCAAGGCAGGGCTACAGATACGCAGTATTTT
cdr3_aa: CASSQGRATDTQYF

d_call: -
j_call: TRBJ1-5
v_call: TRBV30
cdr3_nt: TGTGCCTGGAGTGTACGAGAGGGGCTTCAGCCCCAGCATTTT
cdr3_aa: CAWSVREGLQPQHF

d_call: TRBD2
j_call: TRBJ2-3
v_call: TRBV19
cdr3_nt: TGTGCCAGCAGACTAGCGGGAGAGGTAGATACGCAGTATTTT
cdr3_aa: CASRLAGEVDTQYF

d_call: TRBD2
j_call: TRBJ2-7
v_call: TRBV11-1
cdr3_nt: TGTGCCAGCAGCTTATCGGGACTAGCGAAGTCCTACGAGCAGTACTTC
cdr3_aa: CASSLSGLAKSYEQYF

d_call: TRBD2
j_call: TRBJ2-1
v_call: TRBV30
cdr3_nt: TGTGCCTGGAGCGCCGGGACTAGCGGGAGGGTCCCGTTTGATGAGCAGTTCTTC
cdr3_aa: CAWSAGTSGRVPFDEQFF

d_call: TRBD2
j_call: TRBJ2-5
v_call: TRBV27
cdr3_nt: TGTGCCAGCAGTTTATCGGGACTAGGATTCGGGACCCAGTACTTC
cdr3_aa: CASSLSGLGFGTQYF

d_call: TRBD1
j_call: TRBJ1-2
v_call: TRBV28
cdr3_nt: TGTGCCAGCAGTTGGGACCGACAGGGACTAGTCTATGGCTACACCTTC
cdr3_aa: CASSWDRQGLVYGYTF

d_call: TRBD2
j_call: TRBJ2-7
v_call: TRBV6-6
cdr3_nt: TGTGCCAGCAGTCGCGGGGGGGAATACGAGCAGTACTTC
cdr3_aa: CASSRGGEYEQYF

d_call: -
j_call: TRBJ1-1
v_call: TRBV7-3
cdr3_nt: TGTGCCAGCAGCCCACAGGGCCCCGGGGGAACTGAAGCTTTCTTT
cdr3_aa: CASSPQGPGGTEAFF